Each of the 8 T cell receptor beta chains below was sequenced from the same sample in a study of PD-1 blockade in classical Hodgkin lymphoma. Time point meaning: cycle 4 day 1 (C4D1), after 6 weeks of nivolumab. With no exception, relapse followed autologous stem cell transplantation in all patients, and brentuximab vedotin exposure varied. Generated by immunoSEQ multiplex PCR, the TCRdb table keeps only in-frame clones and is missing some. The profile shows more than 40,000 clones, around 80% of them singletons. Sample: peripheral blood mononuclear cells (PBMCs), taken before the fourth cycle of nivolumab. Source of these receptors: a human donor with classical Hodgkin lymphoma.

V and J are TRBV27 and TRBJ1-1; D may be TRBD1 (5 bases). CDR1 and CDR2 from the germline V gene are MNHEY and SMNVEV (reference sequence). This CDR3 has 15 amino acids. Trimming stripped 5 bases from V and 9 bases from J, with 22 bases between. Here the CDR3 DNA reads TGTGCCAGCAGTCCCATTGGGTTTGCGGGACTGCAAGCTTTCTTT. It is translated as CASSPIGFAGLQAFF.

CDR3 sequence: CASSLDGREAFF. The CDR3 nucleotides read TGTGCCAGCAGCTTAGATGGCAGAGAAGCTTTCTTT. The chain is built from TRBV7-2 and TRBJ1-1; D gene uncertain. The germline CDR1 and CDR2 sequences are SGHTA and FQGNSA. This CDR3 contains 12 residues. Trimming removed 1 base at V and 8 bases at J, with 8 bases between. The variable domain in full, with the rest retrieved from reference TRBV7-2 and TRBJ1-1, is GAGVSQSPSNKVTEKGKDVELRCDPISGHTALYWYRQSLGQGLEFLIYFQGNSAPDKSGLPSDRFSAERTGGSVSTLTIQRTQQEDSAVYLCASSLDGREAFFGQGTRLTVV.

The gene calls are TRBV9 and TRBJ1-1, with 7 positions matching TRBD1. CDR1 is SGDLS, CDR2 YYNGEE, per germline. Trimming removed 4 bases from V and 6 bases from J; junction bases left unmatched: 9. The CDR3 runs 14 residues. Written as DNA, the CDR3 is TGTGCCAGCAGCTCTAGGGGGCGCGGGCCTGAAGCTTTCTTT. It specifies CASSSRGRGPEAFF.

The chain carries TRBV5-4 and TRBJ2-7, with D hard to call. Trimming took off 4 bases at V and 4 bases at J, with 15 bases between the two ends. Germline CDR1 SGHNT, CDR2 YYREEE (reference sequence). The CDR3 extends over 14 amino acids. The CDR3 is CASSQTRKDYEQYF. In nucleotides, the CDR3 is TGTGCCAGCAGCCAGACACGGAAGGATTACGAGCAGTACTTC.

The CDR3 loop reads CASSLDISLLTDTQYF. The CDR3 DNA sequence: TGTGCCAGCAGCTTAGACATTAGTCTACTGACAGATACGCAGTATTTT. V gene TRBV11-2 combines with J gene TRBJ2-3; D remains unclear. Trimming took 0 bases from V and 3 from J, leaving 13 bases between them. The CDR3 extends over 16 amino acids. CDR1 is SGHAT, CDR2 FQNNGV, per germline.

The V and J genes are TRBV5-1 and TRBJ1-5; D uncertain. Trimming stripped 7 bases from V and 5 bases from J, with 10 bases between. The CDR3 spans 12 residues. Germline-derived CDR1 and CDR2 are SGHRS and YFSETQ. The DNA of the CDR3 is TGCGCCAGCTTAAGCTTGTATCAGCCCCAGCATTTT. Residues: CASLSLYQPQHF.

The rearrangement links TRBV12-5 to TRBJ2-5; D may correspond to TRBD1 or TRBD2 (5 bases each). The CDR3 is made up of 16 amino acids. The V end was cut by 0 bases, the J end by 4 bases, with 15 bases between. Germline CDR1 LGHNT, CDR2 FRNRAP. The CDR3 loop is CASGLVWGPGGETQYF. The CDR3 nucleotides read TGTGCTAGTGGTTTGGTTTGGGGACCCGGAGGAGAGACCCAGTACTTC.

This clone was seen more than once but under ten times. The rearrangement links TRBV18 to TRBJ1-1, with 8 bases lining up with TRBD1. The germline V gene has CDR1 KGHSH and CDR2 LQKENI. The ends lost 4 bases at V and 1 base at J; junction bases unmatched: 2. The CDR3 is made up of 14 amino acids. Here the CDR3 DNA reads TGTGCCAGCTCACGAGGACAGGGGAACACTGAAGCTTTCTTT. This translates into CASSRGQGNTEAFF.